This TCR beta chain was recovered during a study of human T cells and chemical hapten exposure. Study at large: Read at 6 days, the patch tests placed 0.01% DPC on the upper back.

This clonotype was observed a few times. Time point indicated: patch test 1, 2 weeks after DPC sensitization. Treatment here: therapeutic diphenylcyclopropenone sensitization with weekly scalp DPC. V lost 7 bases to trimming and J lost 5 bases, with 9 bases between them. In germline, CDR1 is SQVTM, CDR2 ANQGSEA. This CDR3 is built from 12 residues. TCRdb redid the calling of the RACE reads with MiXCR, one entry per CDR3 protein. The repertoire holds roughly 120,000 distinct CDR3 sequences, around 13% seen once, with 0.7% to 0.95% in the top ten. The TCR originated in a man between 18 and 35 years old with alopecia areata. Some clones in this sample may be carry-over from other donors' samples. Source: whole blood, taken in connection with sensitization to the hapten diphenylcyclopropenone (DPC). This sequence joins TRBV29-1 and TRBJ1-6, with TRBD1 as a possible D gene (5 bases). CDR3 protein: CSAGDDNSPLHF. The DNA of the CDR3 is TGCAGCGCCGGGGACGATAATTCACCCCTCCACTTT.